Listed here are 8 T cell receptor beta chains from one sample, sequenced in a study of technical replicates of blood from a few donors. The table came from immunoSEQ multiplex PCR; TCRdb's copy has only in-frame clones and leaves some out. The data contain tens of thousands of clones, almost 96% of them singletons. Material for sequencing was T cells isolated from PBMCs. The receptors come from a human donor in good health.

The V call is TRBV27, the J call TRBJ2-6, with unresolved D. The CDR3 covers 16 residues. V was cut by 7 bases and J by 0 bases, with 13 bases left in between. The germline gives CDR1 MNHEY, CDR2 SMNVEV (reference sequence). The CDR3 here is CASTPMAASGANVLTF. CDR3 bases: TGTGCCAGCACCCCAATGGCGGCCTCTGGGGCCAACGTCCTGACTTTC.

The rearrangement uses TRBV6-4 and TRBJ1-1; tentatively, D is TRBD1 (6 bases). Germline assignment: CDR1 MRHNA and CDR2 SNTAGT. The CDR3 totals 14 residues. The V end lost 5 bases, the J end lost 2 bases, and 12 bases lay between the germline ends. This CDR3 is CASSPTGTNTEAFF. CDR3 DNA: TGTGCCAGCAGTCCGACCGGGACAAACACTGAAGCTTTCTTT.

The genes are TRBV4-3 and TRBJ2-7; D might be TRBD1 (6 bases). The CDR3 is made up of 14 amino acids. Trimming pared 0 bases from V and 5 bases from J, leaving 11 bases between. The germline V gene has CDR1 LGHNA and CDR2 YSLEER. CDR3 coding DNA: TGCGCCAGCAGCCAAGATCACAGGGACAACGAGCAGTACTTC. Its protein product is CASSQDHRDNEQYF.

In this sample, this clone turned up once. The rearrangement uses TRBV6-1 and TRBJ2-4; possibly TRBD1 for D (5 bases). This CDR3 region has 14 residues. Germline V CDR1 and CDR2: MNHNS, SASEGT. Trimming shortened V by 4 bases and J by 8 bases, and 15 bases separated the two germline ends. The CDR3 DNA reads TGTGCCAGCAGTGGAGTCAGGGTTCGAGACATTCAGTACTTC. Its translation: CASSGVRVRDIQYF.

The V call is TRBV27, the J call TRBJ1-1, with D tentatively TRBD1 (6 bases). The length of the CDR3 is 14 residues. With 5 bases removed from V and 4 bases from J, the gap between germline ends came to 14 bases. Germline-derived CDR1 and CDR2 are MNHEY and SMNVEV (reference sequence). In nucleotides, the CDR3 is TGTGCCAGCAGTCCACAGGGTTTTGGCACTGAAGCTTTCTTT. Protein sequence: CASSPQGFGTEAFF.

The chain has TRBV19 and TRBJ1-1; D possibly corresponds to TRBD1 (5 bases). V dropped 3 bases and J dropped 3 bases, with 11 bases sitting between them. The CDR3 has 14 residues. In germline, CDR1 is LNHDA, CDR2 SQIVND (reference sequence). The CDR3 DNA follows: TGTGCCAGTAGTATTGCTGCGGGGGACACTGAAGCTTTCTTT. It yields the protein CASSIAAGDTEAFF.

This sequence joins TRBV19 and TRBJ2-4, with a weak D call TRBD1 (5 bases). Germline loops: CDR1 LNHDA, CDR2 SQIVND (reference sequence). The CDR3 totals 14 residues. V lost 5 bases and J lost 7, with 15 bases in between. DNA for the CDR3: TGTGCCAGTAGTCTCCCCGGGCAGGGCAACATTCAGTACTTC. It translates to CASSLPGQGNIQYF.

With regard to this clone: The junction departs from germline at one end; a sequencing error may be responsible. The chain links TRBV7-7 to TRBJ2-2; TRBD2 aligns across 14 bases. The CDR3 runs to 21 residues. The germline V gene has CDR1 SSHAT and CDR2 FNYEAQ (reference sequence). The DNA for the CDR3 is TGTGCTAGCAGCTTTAAGCCCCCGGGGACTAGCGGGAGTCTCGGGACCGGGGAGCTGTTTTTT. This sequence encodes CASSFKPPGTSGSLGTGELFF.